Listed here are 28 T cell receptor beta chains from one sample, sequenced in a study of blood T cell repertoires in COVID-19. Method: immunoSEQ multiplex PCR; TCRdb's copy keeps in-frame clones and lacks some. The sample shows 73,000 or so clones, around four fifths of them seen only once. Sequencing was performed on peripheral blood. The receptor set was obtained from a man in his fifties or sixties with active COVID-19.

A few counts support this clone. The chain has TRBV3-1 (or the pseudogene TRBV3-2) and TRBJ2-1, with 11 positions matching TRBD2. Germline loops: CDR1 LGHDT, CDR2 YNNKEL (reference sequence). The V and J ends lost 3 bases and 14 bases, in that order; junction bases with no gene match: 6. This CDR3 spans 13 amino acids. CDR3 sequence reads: CASSHITSGRKFF. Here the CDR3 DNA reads TGTGCCAGCAGCCACATCACTAGCGGGAGAAAGTTCTTC.

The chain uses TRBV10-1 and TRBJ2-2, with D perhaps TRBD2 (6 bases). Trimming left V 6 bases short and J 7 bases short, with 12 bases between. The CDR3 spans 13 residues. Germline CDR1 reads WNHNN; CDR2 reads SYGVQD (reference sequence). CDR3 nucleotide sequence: TGCGCCAGCAGCCGGAGGGCGGGCGGGGAGCTGTTTTTT. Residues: CASSRRAGGELFF.

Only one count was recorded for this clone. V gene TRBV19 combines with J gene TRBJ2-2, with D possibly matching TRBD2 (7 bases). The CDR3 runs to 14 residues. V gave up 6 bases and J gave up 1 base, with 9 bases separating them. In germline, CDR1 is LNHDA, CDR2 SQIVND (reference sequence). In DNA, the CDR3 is TGTGCCAGTAGGGGAGGGGGGAACACCGGGGAGCTGTTTTTT. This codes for CASRGGGNTGELFF.

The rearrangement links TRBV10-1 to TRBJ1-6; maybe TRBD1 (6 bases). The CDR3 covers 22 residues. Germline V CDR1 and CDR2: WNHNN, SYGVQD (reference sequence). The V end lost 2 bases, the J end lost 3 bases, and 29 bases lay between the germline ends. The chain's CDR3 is CASSEKGGDSGYSPFYNSPLHF. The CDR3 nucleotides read TGCGCCAGCAGTGAGAAGGGGGGGGACTCTGGCTACAGCCCTTTCTATAATTCACCCCTCCACTTT.

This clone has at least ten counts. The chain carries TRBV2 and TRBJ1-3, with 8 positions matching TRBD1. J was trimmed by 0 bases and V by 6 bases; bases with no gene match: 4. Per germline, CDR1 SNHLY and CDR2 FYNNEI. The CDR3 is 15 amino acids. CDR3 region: CASRTGVFSGNTIYF. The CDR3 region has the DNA TGTGCCAGCAGGACAGGGGTTTTCTCTGGAAACACCATATATTTT.

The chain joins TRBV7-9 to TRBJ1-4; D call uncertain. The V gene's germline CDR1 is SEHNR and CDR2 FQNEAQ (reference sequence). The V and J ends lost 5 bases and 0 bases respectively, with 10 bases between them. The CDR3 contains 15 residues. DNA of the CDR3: TGTGCCAGCAGCCGTTTCATAGCAACTAATGAAAAACTGTTTTTT. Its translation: CASSRFIATNEKLFF.

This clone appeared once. The CDR3 DNA follows: TGTGCCAGCAGCCCGCTCCGACAGGGAGCCTACACCTTC. It is translated as CASSPLRQGAYTF. This chain links TRBV7-3 with TRBJ1-2; 7 bases agree with TRBD1. Germline CDR1 reads SGHTA; CDR2 reads FQGTGA. The CDR3 is 13 amino acids. With 5 bases clipped from V and 10 bases from J, the junction kept 10 bases outside the gene matches.

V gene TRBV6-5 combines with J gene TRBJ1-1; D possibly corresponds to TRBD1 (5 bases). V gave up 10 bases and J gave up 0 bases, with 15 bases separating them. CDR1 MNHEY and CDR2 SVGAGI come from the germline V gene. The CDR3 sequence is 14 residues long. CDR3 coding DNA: TGTGCCATCTCTGGGGACTTAATGAACACTGAAGCTTTCTTT. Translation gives CAISGDLMNTEAFF.

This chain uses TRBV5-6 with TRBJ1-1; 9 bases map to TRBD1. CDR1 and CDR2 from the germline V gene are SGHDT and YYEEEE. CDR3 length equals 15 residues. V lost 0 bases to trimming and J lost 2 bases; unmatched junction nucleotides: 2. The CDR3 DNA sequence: TGTGCCAGCAGCTTGGTGGGACAGGGAAACACTGAAGCTTTCTTT. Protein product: CASSLVGQGNTEAFF.

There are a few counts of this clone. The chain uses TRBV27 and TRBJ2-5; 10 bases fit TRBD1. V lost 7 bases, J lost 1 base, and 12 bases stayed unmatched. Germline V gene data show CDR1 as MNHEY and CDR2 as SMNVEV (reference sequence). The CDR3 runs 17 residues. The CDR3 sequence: CASTVGGDRGRQETQYF. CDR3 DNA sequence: TGTGCCAGCACGGTTGGGGGGGACAGGGGCCGCCAAGAGACCCAGTACTTC.

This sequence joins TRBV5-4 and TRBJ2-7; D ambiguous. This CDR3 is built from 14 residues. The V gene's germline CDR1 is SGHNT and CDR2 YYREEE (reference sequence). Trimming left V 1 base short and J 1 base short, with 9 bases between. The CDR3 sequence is CASSLYQVSYEQYF. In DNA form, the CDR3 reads TGTGCCAGCAGCTTGTATCAGGTTTCCTACGAGCAGTACTTC.

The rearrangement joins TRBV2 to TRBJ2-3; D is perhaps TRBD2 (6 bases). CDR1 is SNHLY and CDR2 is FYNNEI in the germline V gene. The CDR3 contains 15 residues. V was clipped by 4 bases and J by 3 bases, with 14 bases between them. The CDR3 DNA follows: TGTGCCAGCAGTGTGGAGGGTTCTCCTACAGATACGCAGTATTTT. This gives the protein CASSVEGSPTDTQYF.

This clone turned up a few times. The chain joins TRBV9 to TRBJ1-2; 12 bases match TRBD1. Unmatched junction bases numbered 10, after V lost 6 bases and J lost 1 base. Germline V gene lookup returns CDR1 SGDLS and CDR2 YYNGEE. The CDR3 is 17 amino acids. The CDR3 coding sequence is TGTGCCAGCACCCTCCGGGACAGGGGGCTTGGTAACTATGGCTACACCTTC. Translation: CASTLRDRGLGNYGYTF.

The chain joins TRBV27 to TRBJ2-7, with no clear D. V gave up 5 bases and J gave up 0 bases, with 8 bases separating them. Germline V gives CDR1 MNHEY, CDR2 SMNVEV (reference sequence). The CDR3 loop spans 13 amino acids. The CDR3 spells CASSPPSSYEQYF. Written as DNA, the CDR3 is TGTGCCAGCAGTCCCCCGAGCTCCTACGAGCAGTACTTC.

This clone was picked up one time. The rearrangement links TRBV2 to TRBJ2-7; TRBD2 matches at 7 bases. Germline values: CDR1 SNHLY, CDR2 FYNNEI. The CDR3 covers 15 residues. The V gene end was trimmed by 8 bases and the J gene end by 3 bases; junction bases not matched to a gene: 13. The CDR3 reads CASLHRGGSLYEQYF. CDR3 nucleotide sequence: TGTGCCAGCCTCCACCGTGGCGGGAGCCTCTACGAGCAGTACTTC.

The DNA for the CDR3 is TGTGCCAGCAGCTTAGGCCAGATGTACCAAGAGACCCAGTACTTC. As protein: CASSLGQMYQETQYF. V usage is TRBV7-9 and J usage is TRBJ2-5; D is ambiguous. This CDR3 is 15 amino acids long. Germline V gene sequence: CDR1 SEHNR, CDR2 FQNEAQ (reference sequence). Between the trimmed V and J ends, which lost 1 base and 0 bases, there was a span of 9 bases.

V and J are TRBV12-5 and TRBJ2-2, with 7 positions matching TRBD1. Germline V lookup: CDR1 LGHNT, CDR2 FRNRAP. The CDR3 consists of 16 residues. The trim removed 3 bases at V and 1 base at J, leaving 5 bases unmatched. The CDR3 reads CASGFGTDLNTGELFF. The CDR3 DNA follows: TGTGCTAGTGGTTTCGGGACAGATTTGAACACCGGGGAGCTGTTTTTT.

CDR3: CASMPGTRSYEQYF. The CDR3 nucleotides are TGTGCCAGCATGCCCGGGACAAGATCCTACGAGCAGTACTTC. The V and J genes are TRBV2 and TRBJ2-7, with a possible D match to TRBD1 (6 bases). The germline CDR1 and CDR2 sequences are SNHLY and FYNNEI. The CDR3 loop spans 14 amino acids. V was pared by 7 bases and J by 1 base, with 14 bases between.

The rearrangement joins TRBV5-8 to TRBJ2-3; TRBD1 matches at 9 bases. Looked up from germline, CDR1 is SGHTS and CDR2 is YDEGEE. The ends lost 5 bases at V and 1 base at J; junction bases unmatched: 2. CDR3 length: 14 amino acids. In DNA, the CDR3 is TGTGCCAGCAGGAGGACAGGGGGCACAGATACGCAGTATTTT. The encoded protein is CASRRTGGTDTQYF.

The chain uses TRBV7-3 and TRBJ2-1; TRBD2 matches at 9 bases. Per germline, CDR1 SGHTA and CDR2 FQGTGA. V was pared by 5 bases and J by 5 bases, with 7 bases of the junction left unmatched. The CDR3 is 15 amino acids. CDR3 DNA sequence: TGTGCCAGCAGCCTCGGGACTAGCCGTAACAATGAGCAGTTCTTC. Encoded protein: CASSLGTSRNNEQFF.

CDR3 protein: CASNSPGGRGYTF. As DNA, the CDR3 is TGTGCCAGCAATTCCCCAGGGGGTCGTGGCTACACCTTC. The chain uses TRBV2 and TRBJ1-2, with 7 bases aligning to TRBD1. Germline V CDR1 and CDR2: SNHLY, FYNNEI. The CDR3 spans 13 residues. The V segment lost 7 bases and the J segment 7 bases; nucleotides outside the gene matches: 9.

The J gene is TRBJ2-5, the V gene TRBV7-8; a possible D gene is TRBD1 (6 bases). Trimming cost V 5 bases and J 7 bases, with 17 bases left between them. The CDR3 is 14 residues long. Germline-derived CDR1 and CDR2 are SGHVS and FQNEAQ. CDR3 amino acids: CASSHRTAEGTQYF. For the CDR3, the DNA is TGTGCCAGCAGCCATAGGACAGCTGAAGGGACCCAGTACTTC.

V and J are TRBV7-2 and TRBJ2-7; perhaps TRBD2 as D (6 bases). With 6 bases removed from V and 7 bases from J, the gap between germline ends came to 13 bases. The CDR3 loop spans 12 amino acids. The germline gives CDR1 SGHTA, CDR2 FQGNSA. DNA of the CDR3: TGTGCCAGCAGGCGGGACTCCGTGGAGCAGTACTTC. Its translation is CASRRDSVEQYF. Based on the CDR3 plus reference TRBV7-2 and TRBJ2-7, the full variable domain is GAGVSQSPSNKVTEKGKDVELRCDPISGHTALYWYRQSLGQGLEFLIYFQGNSAPDKSGLPSDRFSAERTGGSVSTLTIQRTQQEDSAVYLCASRRDSVEQYFGPGTRLTVT.

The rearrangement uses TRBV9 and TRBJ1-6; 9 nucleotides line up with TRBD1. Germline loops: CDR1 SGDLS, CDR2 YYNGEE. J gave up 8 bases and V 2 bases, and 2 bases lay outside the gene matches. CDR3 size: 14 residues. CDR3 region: CASSVRQGDSPLHF. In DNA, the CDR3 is TGTGCCAGCAGCGTCAGACAGGGGGATTCACCCCTCCACTTT.

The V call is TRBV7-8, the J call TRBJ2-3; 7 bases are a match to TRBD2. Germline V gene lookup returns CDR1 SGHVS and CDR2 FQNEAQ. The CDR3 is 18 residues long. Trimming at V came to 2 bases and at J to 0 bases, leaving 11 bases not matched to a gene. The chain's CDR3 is CASSLRTGGSTSTDTQYF. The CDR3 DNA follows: TGTGCCAGCAGCTTAAGAACGGGGGGTTCAACTAGCACAGATACGCAGTATTTT.

The CDR3 DNA reads TGTGCCAGCAGTCCAGGGCAAGGCTACACCTTC. It translates to CASSPGQGYTF. This chain connects TRBV21-1 to TRBJ1-2; no check of the table's D call, TRBD1, against the DNA was made. TRBV21-1 constitutes a pseudogene. This CDR3 comprises 11 residues.

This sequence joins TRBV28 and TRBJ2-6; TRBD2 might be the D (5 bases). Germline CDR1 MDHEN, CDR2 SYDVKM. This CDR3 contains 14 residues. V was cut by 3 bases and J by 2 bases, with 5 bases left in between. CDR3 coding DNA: TGTGCCAGCAGTTTGAGGGCTGGGGCCAACGTCCTGACTTTC. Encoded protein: CASSLRAGANVLTF.

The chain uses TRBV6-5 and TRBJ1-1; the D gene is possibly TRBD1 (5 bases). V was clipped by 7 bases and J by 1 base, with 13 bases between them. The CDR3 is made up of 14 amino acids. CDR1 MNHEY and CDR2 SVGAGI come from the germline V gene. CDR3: CASIIPGSNTEAFF. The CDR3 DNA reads TGTGCCAGCATCATCCCAGGGTCGAACACTGAAGCTTTCTTT.